This T cell receptor beta chain is from a study of T-cell reconstitution after alpha-beta-depleted transplantation in children. Overall study findings and caveats: Newly made T cells mostly supplied T-cell counts and diversity one year after transplant. Certain patients had high TCRbeta diversity at day 60, and it came from recipient T cells and thymic progenitors that survived. Two months or so post-transplant, alpha-beta T cells reportedly derived from several hundred expanded graft clones.

This CDR3 is 15 amino acids long. J gave up 0 bases and V 3 bases, and 1 base lay outside the gene matches. A library of TCRbeta sequences, prepared with unique molecular identifiers, was generated. TCRdb re-called the PCR reads with MiXCR, one entry per CDR3 protein. The table lists about 210,000 distinct CDR3 sequences, about a sixth of them singletons. This clonotype was observed a few times. What it recognizes is unknown. V gene TRBV12-3 or TRBV12-4 combines with J gene TRBJ1-1; TRBD1 aligns across 10 bases. Sequenced material: PBMCs, mostly from graft donor cells, taken 360 days after TCRalphabeta/CD19-depleted stem cell transplant. The sequence came from a male patient aged 2-10 years who had a stem cell transplant for acute lymphoblastic leukemia, so the T cells may come from the graft donor. CDR3 loop: CASSLDRGLNTEAFF. CDR3 nucleotides: TGTGCCAGCAGTTTGGACAGGGGGTTGAACACTGAAGCTTTCTTT.